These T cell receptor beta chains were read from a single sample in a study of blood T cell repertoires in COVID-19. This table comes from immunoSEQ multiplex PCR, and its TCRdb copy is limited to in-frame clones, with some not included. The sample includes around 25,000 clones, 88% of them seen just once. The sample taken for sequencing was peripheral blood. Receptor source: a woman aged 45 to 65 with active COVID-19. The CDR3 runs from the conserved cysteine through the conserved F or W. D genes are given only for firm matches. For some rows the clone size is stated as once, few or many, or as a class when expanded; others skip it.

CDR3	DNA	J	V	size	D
CASRPEGQFGYEQYF	TGTGCCAGCAGACCTGAGGGACAATTTGGCTACGAGCAGTACTTC	TRBJ2-7	TRBV6-5	.	.
CASSDSGAGANVLTF	TGTGCCAGCTCAGACTCAGGGGCTGGGGCCAACGTCCTGACTTTC	TRBJ2-6	TRBV18	.	.
CSSSPLAGGYNEQFF	TGTTCGAGCAGCCCACTAGCGGGAGGGTACAATGAGCAGTTCTTC	TRBJ2-1	TRBV7-3	.	TRBD2
CASSSQGPYNEQFF	TGTGCCAGCAGCTCACAGGGACCGTACAATGAGCAGTTCTTC	TRBJ2-1	TRBV7-2	once	.
CAWRGGGREKLFF	TGTGCCTGGAGGGGGGGAGGTCGGGAAAAACTGTTTTTT	TRBJ1-4	TRBV30	.	.
CASKSGGQGDYGYTF	TGTGCCAGCAAATCGGGGGGACAGGGCGACTATGGCTACACCTTC	TRBJ1-2	TRBV6-5	.	TRBD1
CASSFPKAGGGNTIYF	TGTGCCAGCAGCTTCCCTAAGGCCGGCGGTGGAAACACCATATATTTT	TRBJ1-3	TRBV7-2	.	.
CASSDRAGTQYF	TGTGCCAGCAGTGACAGGGCAGGGACCCAGTACTTC	TRBJ2-5	TRBV2	once	.
CASSPGATNTEAFF	TGTGCCAGCTCACCGGGGGCGACGAACACTGAAGCTTTCTTT	TRBJ1-1	TRBV18	.	.
CSQYSGTEAFF	TGCAGTCAGTACTCGGGCACTGAAGCTTTCTTT	TRBJ1-1	TRBV20-1	.	.
CASSPWGRSTDTQYF	TGTGCCAGCAGCCCGTGGGGCAGATCGACAGATACGCAGTATTTT	TRBJ2-3	TRBV7-2	.	.
CASSVRTGSNQPQHF	TGTGCCAGTAGTGTACGGACAGGGAGCAATCAGCCCCAGCATTTT	TRBJ1-5	TRBV19	once	TRBD1